What follows are 25 T cell receptor beta chains derived from one specimen sequenced in a study of blood T cell repertoires in COVID-19. Profiling relied on immunoSEQ multiplex PCR, and the TCRdb table lists in-frame clones only, not all of them. The sample lists approximately 70,000 clones; 79% were seen once. The sample was peripheral blood. Every receptor here comes from a woman of 80 years or more with active or convalescent COVID-19.

This chain joins TRBV5-1 and TRBJ1-2; D remains unclear. The germline V and J ends were trimmed by 2 bases and 1 base, with 6 bases remaining between them. This CDR3 has 13 residues. CDR1 and CDR2 (germline): SGHRS, YFSETQ. The CDR3 loop is CASSFVGNYGYTF. The CDR3 region has the DNA TGCGCCAGCAGCTTTGTCGGTAACTATGGCTACACCTTC.

This chain joins TRBV10-2 and TRBJ2-3; TRBD2 matches 9 bases. The CDR3 totals 14 residues. The ends lost 7 bases at V and 1 base at J; junction bases unmatched: 3. Germline V CDR1 and CDR2: WSHSY, SAAADI. CDR3 residues: CASTVAGGTDTQYF. In DNA form, the CDR3 reads TGCGCCAGCACCGTAGCGGGAGGCACAGATACGCAGTATTTT.

CDR3 coding DNA: TGTGCCACCAGTGATTCGGGACAGAGGCTCGCGAACACCGGGGAGCTGTTTTTT. This translates into CATSDSGQRLANTGELFF. The V and J genes are TRBV24-1 and TRBJ2-2; 7 bases match TRBD1. CDR3 length: 18 residues. V dropped 2 bases and J dropped 0; count of bases not matched to a gene: 8. The germline V gene has CDR1 KGHDR and CDR2 SFDVKD.

This clone was found once. The genes are TRBV19 and TRBJ2-1; a possible D gene is TRBD2 (5 bases). This CDR3 has 14 residues. Trimming left V 9 bases short and J 6 bases short, with 18 bases between. Germline lookup yields CDR1 LNHDA and CDR2 SQIVND (reference sequence). The CDR3 here is CASAPSSGPNEQFF. The CDR3 nucleotides are TGTGCCAGCGCTCCTAGCTCTGGGCCCAATGAGCAGTTCTTC.

V and J are TRBV3-1 (or the pseudogene TRBV3-2) and TRBJ1-3, with 7 bases matching TRBD1. Germline-derived CDR1 and CDR2 are LGHDT and YNNKEL (reference sequence). J gave up 0 bases and V 5 bases, and 19 bases lay outside the gene matches. The CDR3 spans 20 residues. The CDR3 reads CASSGWRYPGQRFSGNTIYF. The CDR3 DNA reads TGTGCCAGCAGCGGGTGGCGATACCCGGGACAGCGGTTCTCTGGAAACACCATATATTTT.

The CDR3 spells CASSLAPRDWARETQYF. The CDR3 coding sequence is TGCGCCAGCAGCTTGGCCCCCCGGGACTGGGCGAGAGAGACCCAGTACTTC. This chain connects TRBV5-1 to TRBJ2-5, with a weak D call TRBD2 (6 bases). Germline loops: CDR1 SGHRS, CDR2 YFSETQ. V dropped 0 bases and J dropped 4 bases, with 19 bases sitting between them. The CDR3 sequence is 17 residues long.

The chain recombines TRBV5-1 with TRBJ2-5, with a tentative D call TRBD2 (6 bases). The V end was cut by 4 bases, the J end by 1 base, with 14 bases between. The CDR3 is 15 residues long. Germline V CDR1 and CDR2: SGHRS, YFSETQ. DNA for the CDR3: TGCGCCAGCAGCGACCCCGGGAGAGCCCAAGAGACCCAGTACTTC. Translated: CASSDPGRAQETQYF.

The chain combines TRBV6-5 with TRBJ2-7, with TRBD1 matching over 9 bases. V lost 2 bases to trimming and J lost 4 bases; unmatched junction nucleotides: 9. This CDR3 is 16 amino acids long. CDR1 and CDR2 (germline): MNHEY, SVGAGI. The CDR3 sequence: CASSYGTGWTLYEQYF. For the CDR3, the DNA is TGTGCCAGCAGTTACGGGACAGGGTGGACGTTGTACGAGCAGTACTTC.

This chain links TRBV5-1 with TRBJ1-1; 7 bases match TRBD1. CDR3 length: 13 amino acids. Germline V gives CDR1 SGHRS, CDR2 YFSETQ. The V gene end was trimmed by 4 bases and the J gene end by 7 bases; junction bases not matched to a gene: 7. DNA for the CDR3: TGCGCCAGCAGCCTCACGGGGACAGATGAAGCTTTCTTT. Amino acid sequence: CASSLTGTDEAFF.

The V call is TRBV20-1, the J call TRBJ2-7; tentatively, D is TRBD1 (6 bases). Per germline, CDR1 DFQATT and CDR2 SNEGSKA (reference sequence). The CDR3 length is 14 residues. V lost 3 bases and J lost 2, with 14 bases in between. The CDR3 coding sequence is TGCAGTGCTAGTCGCACAGGGCATCCCTACGAGCAGTACTTC. Amino acid sequence: CSASRTGHPYEQYF.

V is TRBV7-9 and J is TRBJ1-3; D is ambiguous. V shed 1 base and J shed 0 bases, with 7 bases lying between them. This CDR3 is 15 amino acids long. Germline CDR1 SEHNR, CDR2 FQNEAQ (reference sequence). The CDR3 loop is CASSLVGLSGNTIYF. The DNA of the CDR3 is TGTGCCAGCAGCTTAGTCGGACTCTCTGGAAACACCATATATTTT.

The chain has TRBV19 and TRBJ1-2; D gene uncertain. The CDR3 runs to 13 residues. Germline-derived CDR1 and CDR2 are LNHDA and SQIVND (reference sequence). The V end was cut by 6 bases, the J end by 5 bases, with 13 bases between. CDR3 nucleotides: TGTGCCAGTAGGAGGGCCCCGGGGTATGGCTACACCTTC. Residues: CASRRAPGYGYTF.

The chain links TRBV7-9 to TRBJ1-4, with D perhaps TRBD1 (5 bases). The CDR3 is 14 amino acids. With 5 bases removed from V and 5 bases from J, the gap between germline ends came to 12 bases. Germline V gives CDR1 SEHNR, CDR2 FQNEAQ (reference sequence). CDR3 residues: CASSLRGGNEKLFF. CDR3 DNA sequence: TGTGCCAGCAGCCTCCGGGGGGGGAATGAAAAACTGTTTTTT.

The chain links TRBV28 to TRBJ2-1, with 7 bases identical to TRBD2. The junction had 12 bases not matched to a gene; V was cut back by 7 bases and J by 6 bases. Germline V lookup: CDR1 MDHEN, CDR2 SYDVKM. The CDR3 extends over 15 amino acids. The CDR3 spells CASTLLAALGNEQFF. In nucleotides, the CDR3 is TGTGCCAGCACCCTTCTAGCGGCCCTGGGCAATGAGCAGTTCTTC.

This clone was seen once. The chain uses TRBV10-3 and TRBJ2-7; the match to TRBD1 covers 8 bases. CDR3 length equals 15 residues. The germline CDR1 and CDR2 sequences are ENHRY and SYGVKD. J was trimmed by 2 bases and V by 6 bases; bases with no gene match: 9. Here the CDR3 DNA reads TGTGCCATCAGCGACTCCGGGACAGGTGCCTACGAGCAGTACTTC. This translates into CAISDSGTGAYEQYF.

This chain links TRBV9 with TRBJ2-5, with D hard to call. The CDR3 sequence is 13 residues long. V dropped 0 bases and J dropped 2 bases, with 5 bases sitting between them. Germline values: CDR1 SGDLS, CDR2 YYNGEE. CDR3 protein: CASSVARQETQYF. DNA for the CDR3: TGTGCCAGCAGCGTAGCTAGGCAAGAGACCCAGTACTTC.

The V call is TRBV7-2, the J call TRBJ2-7, with TRBD1 matching 9 bases. V was pared by 1 base and J by 4 bases, with 5 bases of the junction left unmatched. Germline V CDR1 and CDR2: SGHTA, FQGNSA. CDR3 length equals 15 residues. The CDR3 here is CASSLGGTGLYEQYF. The CDR3 DNA reads TGTGCCAGCAGCTTAGGGGGGACAGGGTTGTACGAGCAGTACTTC. The variable domain in full, completed from reference TRBV7-2 and TRBJ2-7, reads GAGVSQSPSNKVTEKGKDVELRCDPISGHTALYWYRQSLGQGLEFLIYFQGNSAPDKSGLPSDRFSAERTGGSVSTLTIQRTQQEDSAVYLCASSLGGTGLYEQYFGPGTRLTVT.

The chain has TRBV9 and TRBJ1-3; 9 nucleotides match TRBD1. V was pared by 0 bases and J by 7 bases, with 2 bases of the junction left unmatched. CDR1 is SGDLS, CDR2 YYNGEE, per germline. The CDR3 runs 14 residues. CDR3 nucleotide sequence: TGTGCCAGCAGCGTAGGACAGGGGGAGAACACCATATATTTT. Translating gives CASSVGQGENTIYF.

The chain links TRBV6-5 to TRBJ1-5; D is perhaps TRBD1 (5 bases). The V gene's germline CDR1 is MNHEY and CDR2 SVGAGI. The CDR3 is made up of 15 amino acids. V was trimmed by 6 bases and J by 1 base, leaving 13 bases between them. The CDR3 nucleotides are TGTGCCAGCAGGGGGGGGGAGGGGAGCAATCAGCCCCAGCATTTT. Protein product: CASRGGEGSNQPQHF.

The chain is built from TRBV9 and TRBJ1-2; 8 bases map to TRBD1. The CDR3 covers 16 residues. Germline CDR1 SGDLS, CDR2 YYNGEE. With 1 base clipped from V and 4 bases from J, the junction kept 9 bases outside the gene matches. CDR3 in amino acids: CASSVSRQGRFYGYTF. In nucleotides, the CDR3 is TGTGCCAGCAGCGTATCGAGACAGGGGAGGTTCTATGGCTACACCTTC.

V and J are TRBV29-1 and TRBJ1-3; D not resolved. Germline V gene data show CDR1 as SQVTM and CDR2 as ANQGSEA. Trimming shortened V by 3 bases and J by 2 bases, and 5 bases separated the two germline ends. The CDR3 runs to 12 residues. The CDR3 loop reads CSVDGAGNTIYF. For the CDR3, the DNA is TGCAGCGTTGACGGGGCTGGAAACACCATATATTTT. The full variable domain, rest sourced from reference TRBV29-1 and TRBJ1-3, is SAVISQKPSRDICQRGTSLTIQCQVDSQVTMMFWYRQQPGQSLTLIATANQGSEATYESGFVIDKFPISRPNLTFSTLTVSNMSPEDSSIYLCSVDGAGNTIYFGEGSWLTVV.

The genes are TRBV10-3 and TRBJ2-1; unclear D gene. V was trimmed by 6 bases and J by 5 bases, leaving 11 bases between them. Germline CDR1 is ENHRY and CDR2 is SYGVKD. The CDR3 contains 13 residues. The CDR3 sequence: CAISPFKNNEQFF. The CDR3 region has the DNA TGTGCCATCAGCCCTTTTAAAAACAATGAGCAGTTCTTC.

This rearrangement joins TRBV14 to TRBJ1-5; TRBD1 is a possible D gene (6 bases). Trimming pared 1 base from V and 2 bases from J, leaving 12 bases between. The CDR3 covers 16 residues. CDR1 is SGHDN, CDR2 FVKESK, per germline. The CDR3 DNA reads as TGTGCCAGCAGCCAAGGGGGGGGGCTTGGCAATCAGCCCCAGCATTTT. Its protein product is CASSQGGGLGNQPQHF.

In nucleotides, the CDR3 is TGTGCCAGCAGTCCGACAGGGGTCTCCTACAATGAGCAGTTCTTC. Encoded protein: CASSPTGVSYNEQFF. The genes are TRBV28 and TRBJ2-1; the match to TRBD1 covers 8 bases. V was clipped by 5 bases and J by 0 bases; unmatched bases: 3. The CDR3 consists of 15 residues. CDR1 MDHEN and CDR2 SYDVKM come from the germline V gene. The whole variable domain, filled in from reference TRBV28 and TRBJ2-1, reads DVKVTQSSRYLVKRTGEKVFLECVQDMDHENMFWYRQDPGLGLRLIYFSYDVKMKEKGDIPEGYSVSREKKERFSLILESASTNQTSMYLCASSPTGVSYNEQFFGPGTRLTVL.

This clone was detected a few times. The chain links TRBV5-1 to TRBJ1-4; the match to TRBD1 covers 7 bases. The CDR3 runs to 13 residues. Germline CDR1 and CDR2: SGHRS and YFSETQ. V dropped 6 bases and J dropped 4; count of bases not matched to a gene: 3. The CDR3 sequence: CASTTGVNEKLFF. CDR3 in DNA: TGCGCCAGCACTACAGGGGTTAATGAAAAACTGTTTTTT.